This T cell receptor (beta chain) originates from a study of Graves' ophthalmopathy and Graves' hyperthyroidism. Study findings and constraints: Sensitivity reached 87.88% and specificity roughly 82% for a 13-signature model separating ophthalmopathy from stable hyperthyroidism.

This clonotype was observed at least ten times. As yet, its antigen is unknown. V was trimmed by 6 bases and J by 4 bases, leaving 16 bases between them. There are 13 residues in the CDR3. CDR1 SQVTM and CDR2 ANQGSEA come from the germline V gene. Calling hyperthyroidism stable required that no ophthalmopathy show up within 18 months of follow-up. Hyperthyroidism patients were newly diagnosed, under 2 months' duration, aged 18 to 65. Using RNA transcripts, the TCR beta CDR3 regions were amplified. First-round RT-PCR employed HTBI primers, with a second-round multiplex PCR after it. TCRdb analysed the multiplex PCR reads with MiXCR anew, one entry per CDR3 protein. The sample holds a few hundred thousand distinct CDR3 sequences, about 18% seen once.

The origin of this receptor is an adult woman with stable Graves' hyperthyroidism. The chain recombines TRBV29-1 with TRBJ2-7; D assignment may be TRBD1 or TRBD2 (5 bases each). The sequencing input was peripheral blood. The CDR3 nucleotides are TGCAGCGTCGACGGGGACGGGTTATACGAGCAGTACTTC. This codes for CSVDGDGLYEQYF.